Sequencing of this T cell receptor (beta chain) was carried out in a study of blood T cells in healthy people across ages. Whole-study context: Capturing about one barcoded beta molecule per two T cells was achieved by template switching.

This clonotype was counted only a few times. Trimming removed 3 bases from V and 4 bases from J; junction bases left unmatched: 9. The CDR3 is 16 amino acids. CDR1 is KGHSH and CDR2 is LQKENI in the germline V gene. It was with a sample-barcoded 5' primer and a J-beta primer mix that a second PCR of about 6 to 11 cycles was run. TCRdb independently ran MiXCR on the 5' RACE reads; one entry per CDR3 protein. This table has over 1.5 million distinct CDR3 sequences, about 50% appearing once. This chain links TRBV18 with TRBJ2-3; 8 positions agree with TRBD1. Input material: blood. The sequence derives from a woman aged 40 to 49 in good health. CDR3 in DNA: TGTGCCAGCTCACCTAGCCTCGGGACAGGTCCAGATACGCAGTATTTT. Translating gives CASSPSLGTGPDTQYF.